Listed here are 29 T cell receptor beta chains from one sample, sequenced in a study of blood T cells in healthy people across ages (dated by TCRdb to between 2015 and 2016). Libraries were constructed by 5' RACE. Data came from an Illumina HiSeq 2500. A second PCR of roughly 7 to 12 cycles was performed with a sample-barcoded 5' primer and a J-beta primer mix. TCRdb reworked the public reads: Q25 trimming with fastp, MiXCR clone assembly, productive beta chains retained. Each record represents a unique CDR3 protein, reported with the most common genes and DNA among its rows. This sample gives over 1,200,000 distinct CDR3 sequences in total; roughly 59% of them show up just once. About 6.3% of the sample is taken by the ten largest. Material for sequencing was blood. These receptor sequences come from a man between 18 and 35 years old in good health.

The V call is TRBV6-2 or TRBV6-3, the J call TRBJ1-6; D call uncertain. Germline V CDR1 and CDR2: MNHEY, SVGEGT. Trimming shortened V by 7 bases and J by 7 bases, and 11 bases separated the two germline ends. The CDR3 has 13 residues. The chain's CDR3 is CASNQAENSPLHF. For the CDR3, the DNA is TGTGCCAGCAACCAGGCAGAAAATTCACCCCTCCACTTT.

V usage is TRBV28 and J usage is TRBJ2-3; tentative D call: TRBD1 (6 bases). This CDR3 is 15 amino acids long. CDR1 is MDHEN, CDR2 SYDVKM, per germline. With 6 bases removed from V and 2 bases from J, the gap between germline ends came to 15 bases. In DNA, the CDR3 is TGTGCCAGCAGCCTAGGACAGCTCATCACAGATACGCAGTATTTT. It yields the protein CASSLGQLITDTQYF.

The chain recombines TRBV5-1 with TRBJ1-1; the D is unclear. CDR3 length: 14 residues. Deletions cut 1 base from V and 4 bases from J, with 11 bases between. Germline V CDR1 and CDR2: SGHRS, YFSETQ. In DNA form, the CDR3 reads TGCGCCAGCAGCTTGTTGGACCTATCCACTGAAGCTTTCTTT. Amino acid sequence: CASSLLDLSTEAFF. Full variable domain (missing parts from reference TRBV5-1 and TRBJ1-1): KAGVTQTPRYLIKTRGQQVTLSCSPISGHRSVSWYQQTPGQGLQFLFEYFSETQRNKGNFPGRFSGRQFSNSRSEMNVSTLELGDSALYLCASSLLDLSTEAFFGQGTRLTVV.

The DNA of the CDR3 is TGCAGTGCTAGAGTACCGGACAGGTGGGAGACCCAGTACTTC. This sequence encodes CSARVPDRWETQYF. This chain joins TRBV20-1 and TRBJ2-5; 7 nucleotides match TRBD1. From germline, CDR1 is DFQATT and CDR2 SNEGSKA (reference sequence). V shed 1 base, J shed 5 bases, and the junction held 7 bases outside the gene matches. The CDR3 runs 14 residues.

The rearrangement joins TRBV20-1 to TRBJ1-2; 9 nucleotides agree with TRBD1. CDR3 size: 15 residues. Germline CDR1 DFQATT, CDR2 SNEGSKA (reference sequence). The V gene end was trimmed by 7 bases and the J gene end by 2 bases; junction bases not matched to a gene: 11. CDR3 bases: TGCAGTGGGTTATCCTGGACAGGGGCCAACTATGGCTACACCTTC. Protein: CSGLSWTGANYGYTF.

V gene TRBV6-6 combines with J gene TRBJ2-1; 9 bases match TRBD1. The CDR3 covers 15 residues. The V and J ends lost 2 bases and 4 bases, in that order; junction bases with no gene match: 3. Germline lookup yields CDR1 MNHNY and CDR2 SVGAGI (reference sequence). The CDR3 sequence is CASSYGTGWYNEQFF. CDR3 nucleotide sequence: TGTGCCAGCAGTTACGGGACAGGGTGGTACAATGAGCAGTTCTTC.

A single count supports this clonotype. This chain uses TRBV11-2 with TRBJ1-2; the D is unclear. The CDR3 extends over 14 amino acids. V was trimmed by 4 bases and J by 4 bases, leaving 13 bases between them. Germline V gives CDR1 SGHAT, CDR2 FQNNGV. The chain's CDR3 is CASSSISFPYGYTF. For the CDR3, the DNA is TGTGCCAGCAGCTCCATCAGCTTTCCCTATGGCTACACCTTC.

J is TRBJ2-7 and V is TRBV29-1; D is undetermined. Germline-derived CDR1 and CDR2 are SQVTM and ANQGSEA. The CDR3 sequence is 12 residues long. V shed 0 bases and J shed 2 bases, with 5 bases lying between them. The DNA for the CDR3 is TGCAGCGTTGAAGATCAGACCTACGAGCAGTACTTC. This encodes CSVEDQTYEQYF.

The chain uses TRBV12-3 or TRBV12-4 and TRBJ1-4; D call uncertain. Trimming removed 6 bases at V and 5 bases at J, with 13 bases between. This CDR3 has 14 residues. The CDR3 region is CASSMRVPNEKLFF. The CDR3 DNA sequence: TGTGCCAGCAGCATGAGGGTTCCGAATGAAAAACTGTTTTTT.

The rearrangement uses TRBV28 and TRBJ2-7, with 8 bases aligning to TRBD1. Per the germline V gene, CDR1 is MDHEN and CDR2 is SYDVKM. The CDR3 consists of 14 residues. With 5 bases clipped from V and 7 bases from J, the junction kept 10 bases outside the gene matches. The CDR3 sequence is CASSNRGFAEEQYF. In DNA form, the CDR3 reads TGTGCCAGCAGTAACAGGGGGTTCGCCGAGGAGCAGTACTTC.

The chain joins TRBV4-1 to TRBJ2-5; TRBD2 agrees at 10 bases. The CDR3 runs 18 residues. Germline CDR1 reads MGHRA; CDR2 reads YSYEKL. V was clipped by 4 bases and J by 2 bases; unmatched bases: 13. The CDR3 coding sequence is TGCGCCAGCAGCCTCCCGAGCGGGAGCGGGGGGGTACAAGAGACCCAGTACTTC. Its protein is CASSLPSGSGGVQETQYF.

This clonotype has just one count. The chain employs TRBV27 and TRBJ2-5; perhaps TRBD2 as D (6 bases). CDR1 and CDR2 from the germline V gene are MNHEY and SMNVEV (reference sequence). Trimming stripped 3 bases from V and 0 bases from J, with 17 bases between. CDR3 length: 17 residues. The CDR3 nucleotides read TGTGCCAGCAGTTTGGCAAGGACTACCAAGTACCAAGAGACCCAGTACTTC. Its protein is CASSLARTTKYQETQYF.

This chain uses TRBV6-5 with TRBJ2-7; D might be TRBD1 (6 bases). Looked up from germline, CDR1 is MNHEY and CDR2 is SVGAGI. CDR3 size: 14 residues. V dropped 0 bases and J dropped 6 bases, with 12 bases sitting between them. This chain's CDR3 is CASSYSGQPSEQYF. CDR3 bases: TGTGCCAGCAGTTACTCGGGACAACCGAGCGAGCAGTACTTC.

CDR3 DNA: TGTGCCAGCAGCCCCCTTCATTCCTACAATGAGCAGTTCTTC. Its protein is CASSPLHSYNEQFF. The V and J genes are TRBV7-2 and TRBJ2-1; D is unclear. CDR3 length equals 14 residues. Germline V gene data show CDR1 as SGHTA and CDR2 as FQGNSA. V was pared by 5 bases and J by 1 base, with 9 bases between.

The V call is TRBV12-5, the J call TRBJ2-3; TRBD2 aligns across 11 bases. This CDR3 is 17 amino acids long. The germline V gene encodes CDR1 LGHNT and CDR2 FRNRAP. J lost 9 bases, V lost 7 bases, and 18 bases had no gene match. The chain's CDR3 is CASAPPLLAGDGETQYF. For the CDR3, the DNA is TGTGCTAGTGCCCCACCCTTACTAGCGGGAGATGGTGAGACGCAGTATTTT.

The chain links TRBV5-1 to TRBJ1-1, with TRBD1 identical over 12 bases. With 7 bases clipped from V and 3 bases from J, the junction kept 10 bases outside the gene matches. Per germline, CDR1 SGHRS and CDR2 YFSETQ. There are 16 residues in the CDR3. CDR3 residues: CASSAGQGARDTEAFF. The CDR3 nucleotides are TGCGCCAGCTCGGCGGGACAGGGGGCGAGGGACACTGAAGCTTTCTTT.

The J gene is TRBJ1-5, the V gene TRBV20-1; D may be TRBD1 (6 bases). The CDR3 covers 13 residues. Germline CDR1 DFQATT, CDR2 SNEGSKA (reference sequence). V was cut by 6 bases and J by 0 bases, with 9 bases left in between. CDR3 DNA: TGCAGTGCCCAGGGGTTTAGCAATCAGCCCCAGCATTTT. This translates into CSAQGFSNQPQHF.

The V gene is TRBV15, the J gene TRBJ1-2, with D possibly being TRBD1 (5 bases). Germline values: CDR1 LNHNV, CDR2 YYDKDF (reference sequence). V was trimmed by 0 bases and J by 5 bases, leaving 16 bases between them. The CDR3 spans 16 residues. In DNA, the CDR3 is TGTGCCACCAGCAGAGATAGAGGGACGGTTGAATATGGCTACACCTTC. Translated: CATSRDRGTVEYGYTF.

The chain combines TRBV4-3 with TRBJ1-1; TRBD1 matches at 7 bases. V was clipped by 3 bases and J by 4 bases; unmatched bases: 5. Per the germline V gene, CDR1 is LGHNA and CDR2 is YSLEER. The CDR3 sequence is 14 residues long. This CDR3 is CASSQGQIATEAFF. The CDR3 nucleotides read TGCGCCAGCAGCCAGGGACAGATTGCCACTGAAGCTTTCTTT.

V is TRBV29-1 and J is TRBJ1-1; TRBD1 matches at 8 bases. Germline trimming cut 6 bases from V and 2 bases from J; bases unmatched to any gene: 2. Germline CDR1 is SQVTM and CDR2 is ANQGSEA. The CDR3 covers 12 residues. The CDR3: CSVTGVNTEAFF. DNA for the CDR3: TGCAGCGTGACAGGGGTTAACACTGAAGCTTTCTTT. The variable domain in full, completed from reference TRBV29-1 and TRBJ1-1, reads SAVISQKPSRDICQRGTSLTIQCQVDSQVTMMFWYRQQPGQSLTLIATANQGSEATYESGFVIDKFPISRPNLTFSTLTVSNMSPEDSSIYLCSVTGVNTEAFFGQGTRLTVV.

The chain carries TRBV27 and TRBJ2-1; 9 positions match TRBD1. The ends lost 7 bases at V and 9 bases at J; junction bases unmatched: 13. Germline CDR1 reads MNHEY; CDR2 reads SMNVEV (reference sequence). There are 15 residues in the CDR3. This chain's CDR3 is CASINPGQGSGEQFF. The CDR3 DNA sequence: TGTGCCAGCATCAATCCGGGACAGGGAAGCGGTGAGCAGTTCTTC.

The rearrangement joins TRBV27 to TRBJ1-1; TRBD1 agrees at 11 bases. V was pared by 5 bases and J by 6 bases, with 8 bases of the junction left unmatched. This CDR3 is built from 15 residues. The germline CDR1 and CDR2 sequences are MNHEY and SMNVEV (reference sequence). The CDR3 nucleotides are TGTGCCAGCAGTGCTCCGGGACAGGGGGTAGCTGAAGCTTTCTTT. Amino acid sequence: CASSAPGQGVAEAFF.

This chain connects TRBV20-1 to TRBJ2-3; D unclear. CDR1 and CDR2 from the germline V gene are DFQATT and SNEGSKA (reference sequence). Trimming stripped 0 bases from V and 2 bases from J, with 18 bases between. The CDR3 is 17 amino acids. CDR3 loop: CSARDLGLTLLTDTQYF. Here the CDR3 DNA reads TGCAGTGCTAGAGATCTCGGCCTAACCCTACTCACAGATACGCAGTATTTT.

There are a few counts of this clonotype. The CDR3 reads CAVQNSPNQPQHF. The CDR3 DNA reads as TGTGCCGTACAAAACAGTCCAAATCAGCCCCAGCATTTT. This rearrangement joins TRBV7-9 to TRBJ1-5; D is uncertain. With 11 bases removed from V and 4 bases from J, the gap between germline ends came to 15 bases. Germline loops: CDR1 SEHNR, CDR2 FQNEAQ (reference sequence). The CDR3 contains 13 residues.

The chain is built from TRBV4-1 and TRBJ2-3; TRBD1 might be the D (5 bases). CDR1 and CDR2 from the germline V gene are MGHRA and YSYEKL. The CDR3 covers 15 residues. Trimming stripped 0 bases from V and 2 bases from J, with 9 bases between. Here the CDR3 DNA reads TGCGCCAGCAGCCAAGATGGACATATCACAGATACGCAGTATTTT. Translated, it gives CASSQDGHITDTQYF.

CDR3 in DNA: TGTGCCAGCAGTCCGACTAGTCCCTTCTACAATGAGCAGTTCTTC. This encodes CASSPTSPFYNEQFF. V is TRBV27 and J is TRBJ2-1; possible D gene TRBD2, 6 bases. There are 15 residues in the CDR3. Trimming took off 5 bases at V and 3 bases at J, with 14 bases between the two ends. Germline V gene sequence: CDR1 MNHEY, CDR2 SMNVEV (reference sequence).

V is TRBV14 and J is TRBJ2-7, with unresolved D. V dropped 0 bases and J dropped 4 bases, with 16 bases sitting between them. The CDR3 length is 16 residues. CDR1 and CDR2 from the germline V gene are SGHDN and FVKESK. CDR3 nucleotide sequence: TGTGCCAGCAGCCAAGATCCAAGACTGCTCCGTTACGAGCAGTACTTC. This encodes CASSQDPRLLRYEQYF.

Only a few counts were recorded for this clonotype. The J gene is TRBJ2-2, the V gene TRBV12-3 or TRBV12-4, with 7 bases matching TRBD1. The CDR3 extends over 14 amino acids. The V segment lost 5 bases and the J segment 6 bases; nucleotides outside the gene matches: 6. Here the CDR3 DNA reads TGTGCCAGCAGTCCCGACAGGGTCGCCGGGGAGCTGTTTTTT. Amino acid sequence: CASSPDRVAGELFF.

This clonotype was observed a handful of times. V usage is TRBV5-5 and J usage is TRBJ2-4; the D gene is possibly TRBD1 (5 bases). This CDR3 has 14 residues. V was trimmed by 4 bases and J by 1 base, leaving 9 bases between them. Germline CDR1 and CDR2: SGHKS and YYEKEE (reference sequence). The CDR3 coding sequence is TGTGCCAGCAGCGGAGACAGCGCCAAAAACATTCAGTACTTC. Residues: CASSGDSAKNIQYF.